Sequencing of this TCR beta chain was carried out in a study of cytomegalovirus exposure and HLA in healthy donors. The PCR was carried out with 60 Vbeta primers and 13 Jbeta primers. Measured with immunoSEQ multiplex PCR; TCRdb has only the in-frame clones, and not every one. The sample holds under 150,000 clones; about three quarters are singletons and the top ten take roughly 1.5%. With 0 bases removed from V and 8 bases from J, the gap between germline ends came to 14 bases. Germline CDR1 SGHRS, CDR2 YFSETQ. This CDR3 spans 14 amino acids. General observations from the study: TCR beta chain V- and J-gene trimming was linked, in a later analysis, to a missense variant in DCLRE1C. Investigators reported 150 to 200 TCR beta chains as tied to cytomegalovirus. A later analysis found TCR association rates differed by HLA locus, highest for DRB1 and lowest for HLA-C.

In regard to this clone: No antigen is known for it.

Sample: PBMCs. This sequence joins TRBV5-1 and TRBJ1-2; D ambiguous. This TCR was sampled from a woman aged 18-29 years in good health and CMV-seronegative. CDR3 nucleotides: TGCGCCAGCAGCTTGGAAGCCGGGGTAAAAGGCTACACCTTC. Encoded protein: CASSLEAGVKGYTF.